A single sample gave rise to the 20 T cell receptor beta chains below, sequenced in a study of follicular helper T cells after annual influenza vaccination. The assay was immunoSEQ multiplex PCR, and TCRdb's table has in-frame clones only and misses some. This sample has approximately 15,000 clones, with under 80% found just once. As for time point: 2014-2015 season, pre-vaccination. This specimen was CXCR5- memory CD4+ T cells sorted from blood, taken on the day of influenza vaccination. The receptors derive from an adult who received the influenza vaccine.

The chain has TRBV7-2 and TRBJ1-5; D remains unclear. V was clipped by 0 bases and J by 5 bases, with 11 bases between them. This CDR3 region has 15 residues. CDR1 SGHTA and CDR2 FQGNSA come from the germline V gene. The CDR3 nucleotides are TGTGCCAGCAGCTTAGCGTCAGGCTTAGATCAGCCCCAGCATTTT. It encodes CASSLASGLDQPQHF.

The CDR3: CASSYGGDSYEQYF. The CDR3 region has the DNA TGTGCCAGCAGTTACGGGGGCGACTCCTACGAGCAGTACTTC. The rearrangement links TRBV6-5 to TRBJ2-7; weak D call: TRBD1 (6 bases). CDR1 is MNHEY, CDR2 SVGAGI, per germline. The V end lost 2 bases, the J end lost 0 bases, and 8 bases lay between the germline ends. There are 14 residues in the CDR3.

This chain connects TRBV11-2 to TRBJ1-1; D is ambiguous. The CDR3 sequence is 12 residues long. Germline CDR1 SGHAT, CDR2 FQNNGV. V was clipped by 3 bases and J by 7 bases, with 9 bases between them. CDR3 DNA: TGTGCCAGCAGCTTGGAAGGGAATGAAGCTTTCTTT. Protein: CASSLEGNEAFF.

The CDR3 DNA is TGTGCCAGCAGCGGACGGACAGGAGGATTCTCCTACGAGCAGTACTTC. This codes for CASSGRTGGFSYEQYF. The V call is TRBV7-9, the J call TRBJ2-7; TRBD1 agrees at 7 bases. There are 16 residues in the CDR3. The V and J ends lost 5 bases and 0 bases, in that order; junction bases with no gene match: 10. The germline V gene encodes CDR1 SEHNR and CDR2 FQNEAQ (reference sequence).

This chain uses TRBV19 with TRBJ1-2, with D uncertain. Per the germline V gene, CDR1 is LNHDA and CDR2 is SQIVND (reference sequence). V shed 1 base and J shed 7 bases, with 28 bases lying between them. The CDR3 totals 19 residues. The CDR3 spells CASSIGFWMPGKIDPGYTF. DNA of the CDR3: TGTGCCAGTAGTATAGGTTTTTGGATGCCGGGGAAAATCGACCCTGGCTACACCTTC. Filled out from reference TRBV19 and TRBJ1-2, the complete variable domain reads DGGITQSPKYLFRKEGQNVTLSCEQNLNHDAMYWYRQDPGQGLRLIYYSQIVNDFQKGDIAEGYSVSREKKESFPLTVTSAQKNPTAFYLCASSIGFWMPGKIDPGYTFGSGTRLTVV.

The chain employs TRBV7-2 and TRBJ2-7, with 11 bases that match TRBD1. This CDR3 is built from 16 residues. CDR1 SGHTA and CDR2 FQGNSA come from the germline V gene. The J segment lost 6 bases and the V segment lost 5 bases, leaving 12 bases of the junction unmatched. The CDR3 reads CASSLRSLDRGLEQYF. For the CDR3, the DNA is TGTGCCAGCAGCCTTAGGAGTCTGGACAGGGGGCTCGAGCAGTACTTC.

This sequence joins TRBV19 and TRBJ2-3; the match to TRBD2 covers 11 bases. Trimming cost V 5 bases and J 3 bases; bases outside gene matches: 19. The germline V gene has CDR1 LNHDA and CDR2 SQIVND (reference sequence). There are 20 residues in the CDR3. The CDR3 sequence: CASSFSQGLSLAGGTDTQYF. For the CDR3, the DNA is TGTGCCAGTAGTTTCTCCCAGGGGCTTAGTCTAGCGGGGGGAACAGATACGCAGTATTTT.

The chain joins TRBV14 to TRBJ2-5, with unresolved D. The J call may be wrong; the DNA end is better matched by TRBJ2-7. The CDR3 is 13 residues long. CDR1 SGHDN and CDR2 FVKESK come from the germline V gene. The CDR3 loop reads CASSQVTRHEQYF. CDR3 sequence (DNA): TGTGCCAGCAGCCAAGTGACTCGCCACGAGCAGTACTTC.

This chain uses TRBV18 with TRBJ1-3; D is ambiguous. Trimming pared 4 bases from V and 0 bases from J, leaving 10 bases between. The CDR3 spans 15 residues. Looked up from germline, CDR1 is KGHSH and CDR2 is LQKENI. The CDR3 DNA reads TGTGCCAGCTCACGGCCGCTGAGCTCTGGAAACACCATATATTTT. It encodes CASSRPLSSGNTIYF. Supplemented by reference TRBV18 and TRBJ1-3, the full variable domain reads NAGVMQNPRHLVRRRGQEARLRCSPMKGHSHVYWYRQLPEEGLKFMVYLQKENIIDESGMPKERFSAEFPKEGPSILRIQQVVRGDSAAYFCASSRPLSSGNTIYFGEGSWLTVV.

CDR3 sequence (DNA): TGTGCCAGCAGCGTATTAATGACCCCAGGTTCACCCCTCCACTTT. Protein: CASSVLMTPGSPLHF. The J gene is TRBJ1-6, the V gene TRBV9; D ambiguous. The CDR3 is made up of 15 amino acids. V was trimmed by 1 base and J by 9 bases, leaving 14 bases between them. Germline values: CDR1 SGDLS, CDR2 YYNGEE.

The rearrangement joins TRBV5-4 to TRBJ1-1, with 8 bases that match TRBD1. CDR1 is SGHNT, CDR2 YYREEE, per germline (reference sequence). Trimming cost V 6 bases and J 3 bases; bases outside gene matches: 7. The CDR3 loop spans 14 amino acids. The CDR3 DNA is TGTGCCAGCAACCAGGGGGCGTCGGACACTGAAGCTTTCTTT. It yields the protein CASNQGASDTEAFF.

The rearrangement joins TRBV5-1 to TRBJ1-1, with no clear D. The CDR3 consists of 14 residues. Trimming removed 9 bases at V and 1 base at J, with 16 bases between. CDR1 is SGHRS, CDR2 YFSETQ, per germline. The DNA of the CDR3 is TGCGCCACCAGAAGCGGGTCAGGGAACACTGAAGCTTTCTTT. Translated: CATRSGSGNTEAFF.

The chain joins TRBV6-5 to TRBJ2-5, with a possible D match to TRBD1 (5 bases). The CDR3 extends over 12 amino acids. Per the germline V gene, CDR1 is MNHEY and CDR2 is SVGAGI. V was cut by 4 bases and J by 9 bases, with 12 bases left in between. The CDR3: CASSSFKGPQYF. Written as DNA, the CDR3 is TGTGCCAGCAGTTCCTTTAAGGGGCCCCAGTACTTC.

The rearrangement uses TRBV9 and TRBJ1-2; a possible D gene is TRBD1 (5 bases). The CDR3 is made up of 13 amino acids. The germline gives CDR1 SGDLS, CDR2 YYNGEE. The germline V and J ends were trimmed by 0 bases and 6 bases, with 9 bases remaining between them. CDR3 amino acids: CASSVGGGDGYTF. CDR3 in DNA: TGTGCCAGCAGCGTAGGTGGGGGGGATGGCTACACCTTC.

The rearrangement links TRBV5-5 to TRBJ1-2; TRBD1 matches 7 bases. Trimming took 4 bases from V and 7 from J; bases not matched to a gene: 7. This CDR3 has 13 amino acids. In germline, CDR1 is SGHKS, CDR2 YYEKEE (reference sequence). The CDR3 bases are TGTGCCAGCAGCATTGGACAGGAGTTTGGCTACACCTTC. Protein product: CASSIGQEFGYTF.

The CDR3 DNA sequence: TGTGCCAGCAGCCCGGAGCGAAACACAGATACGCAGTATTTT. Protein sequence: CASSPERNTDTQYF. The chain recombines TRBV11-2 with TRBJ2-3; D ambiguous. CDR1 SGHAT and CDR2 FQNNGV come from the germline V gene. V was pared by 5 bases and J by 2 bases, with 11 bases between. CDR3 length: 14 amino acids.

The J gene is TRBJ2-5, the V gene TRBV5-4; D is uncertain. CDR3 size: 14 residues. V was pared by 0 bases and J by 4 bases, with 10 bases between. Per the germline V gene, CDR1 is SGHNT and CDR2 is YYREEE (reference sequence). As DNA, the CDR3 is TGTGCCAGCAGCTTGGCCGGTGTGGTAGAGACCCAGTACTTC. It is translated as CASSLAGVVETQYF.

J is TRBJ1-2 and V is TRBV2; TRBD1 matches 9 bases. The CDR3 is made up of 15 amino acids. V lost 5 bases, J lost 8 bases, and 12 bases stayed unmatched. From germline, CDR1 is SNHLY and CDR2 FYNNEI. CDR3 bases: TGTGCCAGCAGTCAAGGGAGGGACAGGGTAGGCGGCTACACCTTC. It encodes CASSQGRDRVGGYTF.

The chain combines TRBV4-3 with TRBJ2-1; 11 positions agree with TRBD2. V dropped 4 bases and J dropped 11; count of bases not matched to a gene: 10. Germline V lookup: CDR1 LGHNA, CDR2 YSLEER. The CDR3 is made up of 15 amino acids. Here the CDR3 reads CASSPRLAGSSQQFF. The CDR3 nucleotides are TGCGCCAGCAGCCCCCGACTAGCGGGGTCGTCCCAGCAGTTCTTC.

This clone was counted a few times. V gene TRBV7-2 combines with J gene TRBJ2-7, with 10 positions matching TRBD1. With 2 bases clipped from V and 6 bases from J, the junction kept 4 bases outside the gene matches. This CDR3 contains 14 residues. Germline CDR1 is SGHTA and CDR2 is FQGNSA. The CDR3 nucleotides are TGTGCCAGCAGCTTACGACAGGGGGCACCCGAGCAGTACTTC. Protein sequence: CASSLRQGAPEQYF.